What follows describes a single TCR beta chain. Its antigen is still unknown. The CDR3 end falls 3 residues outside the read, so it is completed with the germline J gene. The data were produced by immunoSEQ multiplex PCR, yet TCRdb's version contains in-frame clones alone and is incomplete. In total, the table holds 31,000 or so clones. This entry is derived from a study of Tregs in tolerant kidney transplant recipients. The V and J ends lost 2 bases and 3 bases, in that order; junction bases with no gene match: 2. The CDR3 consists of 16 residues. Germline V CDR1 and CDR2: MNHNS, SASEGT. Whole-study findings and limits: This study did not directly address biological reproducibility.

Sample: CD8+ T cells from blood, taken before the transplant. The chain is built from TRBV6-1 and TRBJ2-2; 11 nucleotides match TRBD2. The clonotype originates from a human donor who received a combined kidney and bone marrow transplant. CDR3: CASSERLAGYTGELFF. The part of the CDR3 DNA that was read is TGTGCCAGCAGTGAAAGACTAGCGGGATACACCGGGGAG.